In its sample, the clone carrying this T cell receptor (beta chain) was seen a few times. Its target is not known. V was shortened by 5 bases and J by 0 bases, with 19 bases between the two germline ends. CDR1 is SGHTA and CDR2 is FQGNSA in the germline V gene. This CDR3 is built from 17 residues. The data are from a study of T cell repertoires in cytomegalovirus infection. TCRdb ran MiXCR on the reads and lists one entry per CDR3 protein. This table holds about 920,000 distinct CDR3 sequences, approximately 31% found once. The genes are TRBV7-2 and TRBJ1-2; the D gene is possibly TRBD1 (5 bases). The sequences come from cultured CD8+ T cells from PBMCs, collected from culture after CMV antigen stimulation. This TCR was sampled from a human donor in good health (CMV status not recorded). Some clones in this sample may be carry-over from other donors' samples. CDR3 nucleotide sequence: TGTGCCAGCAGCAACTTGTATGGGAGACAGTCTAACTATGGCTACACCTTC. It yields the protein CASSNLYGRQSNYGYTF.